Sequencing of this T cell receptor beta chain was carried out in a study of shared clonotypes between healthy human individuals. In the study overall: Donor ages ranged 18 to 49 years: a couple of women, a few men.

The CD8 memory fraction combined CD45RO+ cells with TemRA cells (CCR7-negative CD45RA+). This clone was observed a single time. Its antigen is currently unknown. Libraries were prepared by immunoSEQ multiplex PCR; TCRdb keeps only in-frame clonotypes and omits some of them. Of 550,000 to 800,000 clones in the sample, 90% were seen once. Broader study findings: Against clonotypes common to all four donors, non-shared ones had lower generation probabilities. Clonotypes that were shared across a few donors made up approximately 5% of naive CD4 clonotypes.

The sequence was obtained from a young man in good health. Some clones in this sample may be carry-over from other donors' samples. Source material: memory CD8+ T cells from PBMCs. The subset denotes: CD45RO+ cells pooled with CCR7-negative TemRA cells.

The CDR3 region has the DNA TGTGCCAGCAGCGTAGAAGGGTGGGCCATCGACGAGCAGTACTTC. Translated, it gives CASSVEGWAIDEQYF. This sequence joins TRBV9 and TRBJ2-7; no definite D call. V was cut by 0 bases and J by 5 bases, with 15 bases left in between. Germline CDR1 is SGDLS and CDR2 is YYNGEE. The CDR3 extends over 15 amino acids.